Each of the 28 T cell receptor beta chains below was sequenced from the same sample in a study of shared clonotypes between healthy human individuals. The protocol was immunoSEQ multiplex PCR, while the TCRdb copy is restricted to in-frame clones and leaves out a portion. The data contain around 1.5 million clones, 95% to 99% of them singletons. The sequenced sample consisted of naive CD4+ T cells sorted from blood. Stated subset: CD45RA+ positively selected. The source is a man younger than 45 in good health.

The V call is TRBV2, the J call TRBJ2-2, with D hard to call. The CDR3 has 15 residues. Trimming removed 6 bases from V and 0 bases from J, with 11 bases in between. CDR1 is SNHLY, CDR2 FYNNEI, per germline. The CDR3 nucleotides are TGTGCCAGCAGACCTCAACAAACGAACACCGGGGAGCTGTTTTTT. Translated, it gives CASRPQQTNTGELFF. The whole variable domain, remainder taken from reference TRBV2 and TRBJ2-2, is EPEVTQTPSHQVTQMGQEVILRCVPISNHLYFYWYRQILGQKVEFLVSFYNNEISEKSEIFDDQFSVERPDGSNFTLKIRSTKLEDSAMYFCASRPQQTNTGELFFGEGSRLTVL.

This clone was seen only once. The chain carries TRBV16 and TRBJ2-7, with TRBD1 matching 7 bases. Per the germline V gene, CDR1 is KGHSY and CDR2 is FQNENV. This CDR3 contains 16 residues. The V gene end was trimmed by 4 bases and the J gene end by 3 bases; junction bases not matched to a gene: 12. The CDR3 loop reads CASSPLEGAGGYEQYF. The CDR3 DNA reads TGTGCCAGCAGCCCACTAGAGGGGGCAGGGGGCTACGAGCAGTACTTC.

This chain joins TRBV5-1 and TRBJ1-2; 7 positions match TRBD1. The trim removed 1 base at V and 6 bases at J, leaving 9 bases unmatched. The CDR3 extends over 15 amino acids. Germline V gene lookup returns CDR1 SGHRS and CDR2 YFSETQ. CDR3 sequence reads: CASSLPGGPRDGYTF. The CDR3 DNA reads as TGCGCCAGCAGCTTGCCAGGGGGTCCCAGGGATGGCTACACCTTC. The full variable domain, with the rest looked up from reference TRBV5-1 and TRBJ1-2, is KAGVTQTPRYLIKTRGQQVTLSCSPISGHRSVSWYQQTPGQGLQFLFEYFSETQRNKGNFPGRFSGRQFSNSRSEMNVSTLELGDSALYLCASSLPGGPRDGYTFGSGTRLTVV.

The gene calls are TRBV30 and TRBJ1-4; D ambiguous. CDR3 size: 14 residues. Trimming shortened V by 4 bases and J by 3 bases, and 12 bases separated the two germline ends. Germline CDR1 is GTSNPN and CDR2 is SVGIG (reference sequence). This chain's CDR3 is CAWKFFPANEKLFF. CDR3 in DNA: TGTGCCTGGAAGTTCTTCCCGGCTAATGAAAAACTGTTTTTT.

The chain has TRBV2 and TRBJ1-1; possible D gene TRBD1, 5 bases. Germline V CDR1 and CDR2: SNHLY, FYNNEI. V dropped 8 bases and J dropped 1 base, with 11 bases sitting between them. CDR3 length equals 13 residues. The CDR3 here is CASGTEPNTEAFF. For the CDR3, the DNA is TGTGCCAGCGGGACGGAACCGAACACTGAAGCTTTCTTT.

This clone has at least ten counts. The chain joins TRBV2 to TRBJ2-7; D might be TRBD1 (6 bases). V was shortened by 2 bases and J by 1 base, with 12 bases between the two germline ends. This CDR3 is built from 15 residues. From germline, CDR1 is SNHLY and CDR2 FYNNEI. The CDR3 loop reads CASSEQGMNSYEQYF. In nucleotides, the CDR3 is TGTGCCAGCAGTGAACAGGGGATGAATTCCTACGAGCAGTACTTC.

The chain employs TRBV27 and TRBJ1-1; the D is unclear. This CDR3 comprises 15 residues. Trimming shortened V by 4 bases and J by 0 bases, and 12 bases separated the two germline ends. From germline, CDR1 is MNHEY and CDR2 SMNVEV (reference sequence). As DNA, the CDR3 is TGTGCCAGCAGTTCAAGGACGAATTTGAACACTGAAGCTTTCTTT. This translates into CASSSRTNLNTEAFF.

The chain couples TRBV15 to TRBJ1-4; TRBD1 matches at 8 bases. The trim removed 5 bases at V and 8 bases at J, leaving 10 bases unmatched. CDR3 length: 15 amino acids. Per germline, CDR1 LNHNV and CDR2 YYDKDF (reference sequence). CDR3 sequence (DNA): TGTGCCACCAGCTACAGGACAGGGTCTAGCGAAAAACTGTTTTTT. It specifies CATSYRTGSSEKLFF. Looking up the rest from reference TRBV15 and TRBJ1-4 gives the full variable domain: DAMVIQNPRYQVTQFGKPVTLSCSQTLNHNVMYWYQQKSSQAPKLLFHYYDKDFNNEADTPDNFQSRRPNTSFCFLDIRSPGLGDTAMYLCATSYRTGSSEKLFFGSGTQLSVL.

The chain is built from TRBV10-1 and TRBJ1-5, with D unclear. This CDR3 region has 15 residues. Germline V gives CDR1 WNHNN, CDR2 SYGVQD (reference sequence). CDR3 residues: CAQPRISPDNQPQHF. The CDR3 nucleotides read TGCGCACAGCCCAGGATTTCTCCCGACAATCAGCCCCAGCATTTT.

The chain combines TRBV27 with TRBJ2-2; 8 bases align to TRBD1. Looked up from germline, CDR1 is MNHEY and CDR2 is SMNVEV (reference sequence). Losses at the gene ends were 5 bases for V and 1 base for J; bases not matched to a gene: 15. The CDR3 extends over 19 amino acids. CDR3 region: CASSPNPRPGTGNTGELFF. CDR3 nucleotide sequence: TGTGCCAGCAGTCCAAACCCGAGGCCCGGGACAGGGAACACCGGGGAGCTGTTTTTT.

The V and J genes are TRBV6-1 and TRBJ1-5, with D possibly being TRBD1 (6 bases). Per the germline V gene, CDR1 is MNHNS and CDR2 is SASEGT. The CDR3 is 14 residues long. V was trimmed by 7 bases and J by 1 base, leaving 11 bases between them. Here the CDR3 DNA reads TGTGCCAGCACTTCAGGGGTCAGCAATCAGCCCCAGCATTTT. It is translated as CASTSGVSNQPQHF.

The J gene is TRBJ2-3, the V gene TRBV2; D is possibly TRBD1 or TRBD2 (6 bases each). CDR1 is SNHLY, CDR2 FYNNEI, per germline. The CDR3 extends over 12 amino acids. Deletions cut 7 bases from V and 5 bases from J, with 10 bases between. The CDR3 spells CASKGGGDTQYF. The CDR3 DNA reads as TGTGCCAGCAAAGGGGGAGGAGATACGCAGTATTTT.

The genes are TRBV7-8 and TRBJ2-3; D perhaps matches TRBD2 (7 bases). The ends were cut back, 5 bases at V and 0 bases at J, with 15 bases in the middle. The CDR3 has 16 amino acids. Germline assignment: CDR1 SGHVS and CDR2 FQNEAQ. The CDR3: CASSAPGGRSTDTQYF. The CDR3 DNA reads TGTGCCAGCAGCGCCCCGGGGGGCCGTAGCACAGATACGCAGTATTTT.

This clone was observed once. The chain is built from TRBV10-2 and TRBJ2-7; tentative D call: TRBD2 (6 bases). The CDR3 sequence is 13 residues long. CDR1 WSHSY and CDR2 SAAADI come from the germline V gene. The germline V and J ends were trimmed by 5 bases and 2 bases, with 10 bases remaining between them. DNA for the CDR3: TGCGCCAGCAGTTTGCGGGGCCCCTACGAGCAGTACTTC. This gives the protein CASSLRGPYEQYF.

This chain joins TRBV6-5 and TRBJ1-2; 7 bases line up with TRBD1. This CDR3 region has 15 residues. Germline V gene data show CDR1 as MNHEY and CDR2 as SVGAGI. After removal of 2 bases from V and 4 bases from J, the junction contained 7 bases not matched to a gene. The CDR3 bases are TGTGCCAGCAGTTACACCCCCACAGGGGCCTATGGCTACACCTTC. Its protein is CASSYTPTGAYGYTF.

The chain is built from TRBV28 and TRBJ1-5; TRBD1 agrees at 7 bases. Trimming cost V 4 bases and J 2 bases; bases outside gene matches: 8. The V gene's germline CDR1 is MDHEN and CDR2 SYDVKM. The CDR3 runs to 16 residues. The CDR3 sequence is CASSYGTEGRNQPQHF. The CDR3 DNA reads TGTGCCAGCAGTTACGGGACAGAAGGTCGCAATCAGCCCCAGCATTTT.

The V call is TRBV10-1, the J call TRBJ2-1; TRBD1 might be the D (5 bases). The CDR3 length is 19 residues. V was trimmed by 6 bases and J by 8 bases, leaving 32 bases between them. Germline CDR1 and CDR2: WNHNN and SYGVQD (reference sequence). In nucleotides, the CDR3 is TGCGCCAGCAGGTCCTCAGGGATGGGGAAATCTCGGATCTTCCATGAGCAGTTCTTC. This gives the protein CASRSSGMGKSRIFHEQFF.

The V and J genes are TRBV5-1 and TRBJ2-2, with D possibly matching TRBD1 (6 bases). Germline V gene data show CDR1 as SGHRS and CDR2 as YFSETQ. The CDR3 is 17 residues long. The V end lost 4 bases, the J end lost 3 bases, and 19 bases lay between the germline ends. DNA of the CDR3: TGCGCCAGCAGCCACAAACGAGGCAGGGGTGACACCGGGGAGCTGTTTTTT. Amino acids: CASSHKRGRGDTGELFF.

DNA of the CDR3: TGTGCCAGCAGCCCTGGGGACCTGGGGAAGCAGTTCTTC. Protein: CASSPGDLGKQFF. The chain employs TRBV7-2 and TRBJ2-1; either TRBD1 or TRBD2 may supply D (5 bases each). The V gene lost 5 bases and the J gene lost 11 bases, with 16 bases spanning the gap. This CDR3 is built from 13 residues. The germline V gene has CDR1 SGHTA and CDR2 FQGNSA.

The gene calls are TRBV2 and TRBJ2-2; D not certain. The CDR3 extends over 14 amino acids. V lost 2 bases and J 4 bases, leaving 8 bases between the germline ends. The V gene's germline CDR1 is SNHLY and CDR2 FYNNEI. CDR3 DNA: TGTGCCAGCAGTGAACGACTGAGCACCGGGGAGCTGTTTTTT. Protein sequence: CASSERLSTGELFF.

This sequence joins TRBV2 and TRBJ1-1; D might be TRBD1 (5 bases). Germline V lookup: CDR1 SNHLY, CDR2 FYNNEI. This CDR3 is 14 amino acids long. V lost 5 bases and J 3 bases, leaving 13 bases between the germline ends. CDR3 nucleotides: TGTGCCAGCAGTTCGGGGCAGACATACACTGAAGCTTTCTTT. It yields the protein CASSSGQTYTEAFF.

This rearrangement joins TRBV5-1 to TRBJ1-1; D uncertain. V lost 5 bases and J 4 bases, leaving 15 bases between the germline ends. The CDR3 contains 14 residues. Germline assignment: CDR1 SGHRS and CDR2 YFSETQ. The chain's CDR3 is CASSSKFRGTEAFF. DNA for the CDR3: TGCGCCAGCAGTTCCAAATTTCGGGGCACTGAAGCTTTCTTT.

The CDR3 region is CASSQQGASGYTF. The CDR3 DNA sequence: TGTGCCAGCAGCCAACAGGGGGCTTCAGGCTACACCTTC. The chain recombines TRBV6-5 with TRBJ1-2, with 9 bases lining up with TRBD1. CDR1 MNHEY and CDR2 SVGAGI come from the germline V gene. V shed 6 bases and J 8 bases; nucleotides not matched to a gene: 7. The CDR3 totals 13 residues.

The chain carries TRBV5-4 and TRBJ2-7; 9 nucleotides align to TRBD1. V was clipped by 7 bases and J by 6 bases; unmatched bases: 8. This CDR3 is 13 amino acids long. Germline loops: CDR1 SGHNT, CDR2 YYREEE (reference sequence). As DNA, the CDR3 is TGTGCCAGCTCCCAGGGACAGGGACGCGAGCAGTACTTC. It specifies CASSQGQGREQYF.

V and J are TRBV21-1 and TRBJ1-4. TRBV21-1 is described as a pseudogene. CDR3 length: 16 residues. CDR3 bases: TGTGCCAGCAGTCCAAAGACGAAGGCACTCCCTGAAAAACTGTTTTTT. This sequence encodes CASSPKTKALPEKLFF.

This chain uses TRBV19 with TRBJ2-1, with D perhaps matching TRBD1 (6 bases). The ends were cut back, 3 bases at V and 6 bases at J, with 12 bases in the middle. The CDR3 is 14 residues long. The germline V gene encodes CDR1 LNHDA and CDR2 SQIVND (reference sequence). The CDR3: CASSIGPGVNEQFF. CDR3 coding DNA: TGTGCCAGTAGTATCGGGCCAGGGGTCAATGAGCAGTTCTTC.

V is TRBV20-1 and J is TRBJ1-4, with D uncertain. The CDR3 is 11 amino acids. Germline V lookup: CDR1 DFQATT, CDR2 SNEGSKA (reference sequence). Trimming shortened V by 6 bases and J by 7 bases, and 9 bases separated the two germline ends. This CDR3 is CSADGSEKLFF. DNA for the CDR3: TGCAGTGCGGACGGGTCTGAAAAACTGTTTTTT.

J is TRBJ1-5 and V is TRBV5-1, with TRBD1 matching 7 bases. V trimming: 2 bases; J trimming: 5 bases; junction bases outside the gene matches: 7. Per the germline V gene, CDR1 is SGHRS and CDR2 is YFSETQ. The CDR3 contains 15 residues. This CDR3 is CASSFARGRYQPQHF. In DNA form, the CDR3 reads TGCGCCAGCAGCTTCGCCAGGGGGAGGTATCAGCCCCAGCATTTT.